This TCR beta chain was sequenced in a study of cytomegalovirus exposure and HLA in healthy donors. Study-level results: By HLA locus, TCR association rates varied in a later analysis, with DRB1 showing the most and HLA-C the fewest. Later work associated 16,951 TCR beta sequences with HLA alleles at 0.05 false discovery rate. Owing to their indistinguishability, certain V segments, notably TRBV6-2 and TRBV6-3, were excluded.

With regard to this clone: Its matching antigen is unknown.

PCR primers comprised 60 Vbeta and 13 Jbeta primers. Profiling relied on immunoSEQ multiplex PCR, and the TCRdb table lists in-frame clones only, not all of them. This table has more than 150,000 clones, 82% appearing once. This CDR3 is built from 13 residues. Germline V gives CDR1 SNHLY, CDR2 FYNNEI. The ends were cut back, 4 bases at V and 5 bases at J, with 12 bases in the middle. This clonotype was obtained from a man aged 40-55 years in good health and CMV-seronegative. The specimen was PBMCs. This chain links TRBV2 with TRBJ2-7, with D possibly TRBD2 on 5 matching bases. CDR3 nucleotide sequence: TGTGCCAGCAGTGCCATTTCGGGGAACGAGCAGTACTTC. Protein: CASSAISGNEQYF.